The 3 T cell receptor beta chains reported below all come from one sample, sequenced in a study of T cell responses to AZD1222 COVID-19 vaccine. Clones were sequenced by immunoSEQ multiplex PCR, and TCRdb holds only the in-frame ones, with some missing. In the table there are about 120,000 clones, about 92% of which are singletons. The sample was peripheral blood, taken 28 days after the second AZD1222 dose. The source of these receptors is an adult who received the AZD1222 COVID-19 vaccine.

V is TRBV6-5 and J is TRBJ1-2; TRBD1 aligns across 9 bases. V gave up 7 bases and J gave up 2 bases; unmatched junction bases: 5. There are 14 residues in the CDR3. Per the germline V gene, CDR1 is MNHEY and CDR2 is SVGAGI. In DNA form, the CDR3 reads TGTGCCAGCAACGACAGGGGGGTGAACTATGGCTACACCTTC. Translated, it gives CASNDRGVNYGYTF.

The J gene is TRBJ1-1, the V gene TRBV6-1; weak D call: TRBD1 (6 bases). Germline values: CDR1 MNHNS, CDR2 SASEGT. V lost 11 bases and J 1 base, leaving 11 bases between the germline ends. CDR3 size: 12 residues. CDR3 bases: TGTGCCGCCGGGGGGGCGAACACTGAAGCTTTCTTT. As protein: CAAGGANTEAFF.

A few counts support this clone. The V gene is TRBV4-1, the J gene TRBJ2-2; 9 bases align to TRBD2. This CDR3 contains 16 residues. Trimming removed 5 bases from V and 4 bases from J; junction bases left unmatched: 8. The germline V gene has CDR1 MGHRA and CDR2 YSYEKL. CDR3 bases: TGCGCCAGCAGCTACTTAGCGGGAGTGGGCACCGGGGAGCTGTTTTTT. It specifies CASSYLAGVGTGELFF.